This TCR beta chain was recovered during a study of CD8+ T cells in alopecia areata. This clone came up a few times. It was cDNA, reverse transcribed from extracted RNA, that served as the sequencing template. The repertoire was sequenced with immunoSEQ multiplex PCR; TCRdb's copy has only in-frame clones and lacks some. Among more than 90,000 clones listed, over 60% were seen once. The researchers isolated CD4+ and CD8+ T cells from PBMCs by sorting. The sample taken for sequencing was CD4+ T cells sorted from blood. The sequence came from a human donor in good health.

CDR3 DNA sequence: TGTGCCAGCAGGCCGATAAACTATGGCTACACCTTC. The encoded protein is CASRPINYGYTF. The genes are TRBV28 and TRBJ1-2; unclear D gene. CDR3 length equals 12 residues. Trimming left V 6 bases short and J 2 bases short, with 7 bases between. Germline-derived CDR1 and CDR2 are MDHEN and SYDVKM.